This T cell receptor beta chain originates from a study of early T cells in non-severe SARS-CoV-2 infection. Across the study: Bulk RNA from unsorted whole blood was sequenced; chains were unpaired.

The germline gives CDR1 SGHTA, CDR2 FQGNSA. The CDR3 is 13 amino acids. The ends were cut back, 5 bases at V and 0 bases at J, with 8 bases in the middle. TCRdb re-derived calls from the 5' RACE reads in MiXCR, one entry per CDR3 protein. The repertoire holds some 50,000 distinct CDR3 sequences, roughly 8.8% seen once, with less than 25% in the top ten. Only a few counts were recorded for this clonotype. The antigen is not known. Study findings and constraints: Using VDJdb, the matching emphasized anti-spike CD8 responses while missing private and CD4 specificities.

The clonotype comes from an adult who was a healthcare worker with PCR-confirmed SARS-CoV-2 infection or an uninfected control (not recorded which). The specimen was whole blood. V gene TRBV7-2 combines with J gene TRBJ2-7, with D perhaps TRBD2 (6 bases). As DNA, the CDR3 is TGTGCCAGCAGCCGTAGCGGCTCCTACGAGCAGTACTTC. Residues: CASSRSGSYEQYF. The entire variable domain, with the rest obtained from reference TRBV7-2 and TRBJ2-7, is as follows: GAGVSQSPSNKVTEKGKDVELRCDPISGHTALYWYRQSLGQGLEFLIYFQGNSAPDKSGLPSDRFSAERTGGSVSTLTIQRTQQEDSAVYLCASSRSGSYEQYFGPGTRLTVT.